This T cell receptor beta chain was retrieved from a study of cytomegalovirus exposure and HLA in healthy donors. Study-level results: As immune exposure information, only CMV serostatus was available. Despite most TCR sequences being rare, some public TCRs occurred in many donors. Cytomegalovirus-associated TCR beta chains were listed, numbering over 150.

The CDR3 runs to 14 residues. Trimming cost V 7 bases and J 6 bases, with 16 bases left between them. Germline V CDR1 and CDR2: MGHDK, SYGVNS. Donors counted as nominally healthy when sampled, yet unrecorded immune exposures were likely. In regard to this clone: Its target is not known.

Researchers ran the PCR with 60 Vbeta and 13 Jbeta primers. Sequencing was performed with immunoSEQ multiplex PCR; in TCRdb, only in-frame clones are kept and a portion is missing. The sample has 160,000 or so clones, about three quarters seen once. The sequence was obtained from a man in his late teens or twenties in good health and CMV-seropositive. The chain joins TRBV25-1 to TRBJ2-1, with D possibly being TRBD2 (5 bases). The sequenced sample was PBMCs. The CDR3 DNA follows: TGTGCCAGCACCCCGGGGTCCCCGGGCAATGAGCAGTTCTTC. Protein: CASTPGSPGNEQFF.